These 3 T cell receptor beta chains originate from one sample sequenced in a study of T cell changes during pregnancy in multiple sclerosis. Using immunoSEQ multiplex PCR, the repertoire was profiled, and TCRdb retains in-frame clones only, with some absent. The table lists roughly 64,000 clones, 90% of them singletons. Material: peripheral blood, obtained in the third trimester of pregnancy. The source is a female donor in good health, enrolled as a control in a pregnancy study.

V gene TRBV7-9 combines with J gene TRBJ2-7; perhaps TRBD2 as D (5 bases). The ends were cut back, 6 bases at V and 2 bases at J, with 11 bases in the middle. Germline CDR1 SEHNR, CDR2 FQNEAQ (reference sequence). This CDR3 comprises 13 residues. The CDR3 DNA reads TGTGCCAGCAGGGGCGGGTTCACCTACGAGCAGTACTTC. Protein product: CASRGGFTYEQYF.

CDR3 sequence reads: CSVVGEGWGYTF. The CDR3 DNA reads as TGCAGCGTTGTAGGGGAGGGTTGGGGCTACACCTTC. The chain uses TRBV29-1 and TRBJ1-2, with D maybe TRBD1 (5 bases). The CDR3 consists of 12 residues. CDR1 and CDR2 from the germline V gene are SQVTM and ANQGSEA. Deletions cut 4 bases from V and 8 bases from J, with 14 bases between.

This clone was observed a handful of times. This sequence joins TRBV7-8 and TRBJ1-6; 9 bases line up with TRBD1. The germline V gene has CDR1 SGHVS and CDR2 FQNEAQ. This CDR3 is built from 15 residues. V dropped 1 base and J dropped 6; count of bases not matched to a gene: 1. This CDR3 reads CASSLDRGLNSPLHF. CDR3 bases: TGTGCCAGCAGCTTAGACAGGGGGCTTAATTCACCCCTCCACTTT.